The entry below describes one TCR beta chain. What it binds is unknown. This specimen belongs to a study of T-cell memory formation after mild COVID-19. Study context: The study found TCR clusters largely donor specific. Study-wide results and caveats: The pre-infection memory compartment contained some responding clones, suggesting cross-reactive memory joined. Shrinking CD4+ clones were chiefly CM and EM; CD8+ ones were chiefly EMRA. A second wave of clones peaked on day 37, and their SARS-CoV-2 specificity went unconfirmed.

Via MiXCR, TCRdb re-called the 5' RACE reads, giving one row per CDR3 protein. Of approximately 150,000 distinct CDR3 sequences in the sample, about 14% were seen once. CDR1 and CDR2 (germline): LNHNV, YYDKDF (reference sequence). The CDR3 extends over 13 amino acids. V lost 0 bases and J 10 bases, leaving 12 bases between the germline ends. The sequence was obtained from an adult woman who had mild COVID-19 (a few samples of this study predate the infection). Cell type and time point are not known. The material sequenced was PBMCs or a T cell subset sorted from them (not recorded which). J is TRBJ1-2 and V is TRBV15; D ambiguous. The CDR3 sequence: CATSRDHYGVYTF. CDR3 bases: TGTGCCACCAGCAGAGATCATTACGGTGTCTACACCTTC. Full variable domain (missing parts from reference TRBV15 and TRBJ1-2): DAMVIQNPRYQVTQFGKPVTLSCSQTLNHNVMYWYQQKSSQAPKLLFHYYDKDFNNEADTPDNFQSRRPNTSFCFLDIRSPGLGDTAMYLCATSRDHYGVYTFGSGTRLTVV.